The source of this T cell receptor (beta chain) is a study of blood T cell repertoires in COVID-19. Whole-study context: Italy, Spain and the United States were the sources of the convalescent and acute COVID-19 samples. T cells, B-cell-depleted T cells, or PBMCs provided the cDNA or gDNA that served as material.

The CDR3 is 16 residues long. V was cut by 4 bases and J by 3 bases, with 19 bases left in between. Germline-derived CDR1 and CDR2 are SGHDT and YYEEEE. Original processing notes: For nucleated cells, counts were estimated from reference gene primer amplification. The repertoire was sequenced with immunoSEQ multiplex PCR; TCRdb's copy has only in-frame clones and lacks some. Clonal size and the V and J genes are those of that table, whereas D and trimming came from the DNA. The sample has nearly 200,000 clones, roughly 90% seen once. This rearrangement joins TRBV5-6 to TRBJ2-5, with D tentatively TRBD1 (5 bases). The source of this sequence is a woman in her thirties or forties who had recovered from COVID-19. The specimen sequenced was peripheral blood. CDR3: CASSQQGAGPEETQYF. The CDR3 region has the DNA TGTGCCAGCAGCCAACAAGGGGCAGGGCCCGAAGAGACCCAGTACTTC.